This T cell receptor beta chain was identified during a study of OX40 agonist ivuxolimab in advanced cancers. Overall study: Dose-escalation patients' cancers were hepatocellular carcinoma, melanoma, renal cell or head and neck cancer. Allowance was made for prior anti-PD-1, anti-PD-L1 or anti-CTLA-4 therapy, and roughly 40% had some.

The germline V gene encodes CDR1 LNHDA and CDR2 SQIVND (reference sequence). This CDR3 comprises 14 residues. Trimming removed 0 bases from V and 9 bases from J, with 14 bases in between. Assay used: immunoSEQ multiplex PCR; TCRdb lists only in-frame clones, some missing. The table lists roughly 64,000 clones, 84% of them singletons. This receptor was identified in an adult with an advanced solid tumor such as melanoma, head and neck, liver or kidney cancer. This sample comprised CD4+ or CD8+ T cells sorted from blood, obtained in a trial of the OX40 agonist ivuxolimab. V usage is TRBV19 and J usage is TRBJ1-1, with D hard to call. The CDR3 coding sequence is TGTGCCAGTAGTATAGATTTCCGGCAGGCTCAAGCTTTCTTT. Its translation is CASSIDFRQAQAFF. The variable domain in full, completed from reference TRBV19 and TRBJ1-1, reads DGGITQSPKYLFRKEGQNVTLSCEQNLNHDAMYWYRQDPGQGLRLIYYSQIVNDFQKGDIAEGYSVSREKKESFPLTVTSAQKNPTAFYLCASSIDFRQAQAFFGQGTRLTVV.